This TCR beta chain appears in the sequencing data of a study of CD8 T cells in Susac syndrome. The authors reverse transcribed about 0.5 to 1 ug RNA with random hexamers. It was immunoSEQ multiplex PCR that amplified TCR beta CDR3 across 54 Vbeta and 13 Jbeta. Via MiXCR, TCRdb re-called the immunoSEQ multiplex PCR reads, giving one row per CDR3 protein. In the table there are about 200,000 distinct CDR3 sequences, roughly 96% of which are singletons. There are 14 residues in the CDR3. V shed 7 bases, J shed 6 bases, and the junction held 7 bases outside the gene matches. Germline CDR1 LNHDA, CDR2 SQIVND (reference sequence).

This sequence joins TRBV19 and TRBJ1-5; 9 positions match TRBD1. The sample consisted of CD4+ T cells from PBMCs. The source of this sequence is a human donor with multiple sclerosis. The CDR3 region has the DNA TGTGCCAGTACCAGGACAGGGGATGGTCAGCCCCAGCATTTT. Protein sequence: CASTRTGDGQPQHF.